This entry describes one T cell receptor (beta chain). The antigen is not known. Trimming shortened V by 4 bases and J by 0 bases, and 11 bases separated the two germline ends. This CDR3 has 15 amino acids. From germline, CDR1 is ENHRY and CDR2 SYGVKD. This record comes from a study of shared clonotypes between healthy human individuals. Overall study results and limits: Generally, estimated richness proved larger in naive subsets than it did in memory subsets. Among non-shared clonotypes, generation probabilities were lower than among those shared by all four donors.

As handled by the study authors: Because ImmunoSEQ provided only junction sequences with no quality scores, the filtering differed. Here immunoSEQ multiplex PCR was the method, and the copy in TCRdb shows in-frame clones only, minus some. V and J calls and clone size are given by that table; D and trimming were obtained from the DNA. The sample yields 2 million to 2.5 million clones, approximately 93% seen once. A split of CD4+ cells into CD45RA+ naive and CD45RA-negative memory subsets was performed. Sequenced material: naive CD4+ T cells from PBMCs. Subset described: CD45RA+ positively selected. This chain joins TRBV10-3 and TRBJ2-3, with TRBD1 as a possible D gene (6 bases). This clonotype originated in a man younger than 35 in good health. Some clones in this sample may be carry-over from other donors' samples. In DNA form, the CDR3 reads TGTGCCATCAGTGTAGCCAGGGGTAGCACAGATACGCAGTATTTT. Amino acids: CAISVARGSTDTQYF.